Each of the 28 T cell receptor beta chains below was sequenced from the same sample in a study of shared clonotypes between healthy human individuals. TCRdb's table, derived via immunoSEQ multiplex PCR, lists solely in-frame clones and lacks some. The repertoire holds roughly 2,300,000 clones, with approximately 90% as singletons. The sequenced sample consisted of naive CD4+ T cells from PBMCs. Subset indicated: CD45RA+ positively selected. Source of these receptors: a man between 18 and 35 years old in good health. Some clones in this sample may be carry-over from other donors' samples.

This clone was recorded a few times. The chain carries TRBV10-3 and TRBJ2-1; TRBD2 agrees at 7 bases. V was clipped by 3 bases and J by 7 bases; unmatched bases: 9. There are 15 residues in the CDR3. Germline V CDR1 and CDR2: ENHRY, SYGVKD. The DNA for the CDR3 is TGTGCCATCAGTGACTCCCTGCGGGAGAGGAATGAGCAGTTCTTC. Translating gives CAISDSLRERNEQFF.

Points on this clone: This sample includes further DNA sequences coding for the same CDR3. The chain uses TRBV6-6 and TRBJ2-1, with TRBD2 matching 10 bases. CDR1 is MNHNY and CDR2 is SVGAGI in the germline V gene (reference sequence). J gave up 4 bases and V 6 bases, and 6 bases lay outside the gene matches. This CDR3 is built from 15 residues. This chain's CDR3 is CASSPSGSSYNEQFF. DNA of the CDR3: TGTGCCAGCAGCCCTAGCGGGAGTTCTTACAATGAGCAGTTCTTC.

V and J are TRBV19 and TRBJ2-1; weak D call: TRBD1 (5 bases). The CDR3 has 16 amino acids. Germline V gene lookup returns CDR1 LNHDA and CDR2 SQIVND (reference sequence). Trimming left V 1 base short and J 4 bases short, with 14 bases between. DNA of the CDR3: TGTGCCAGTAGTATAGCTGGTCGCGGACAATACAATGAGCAGTTCTTC. Protein sequence: CASSIAGRGQYNEQFF.

V gene TRBV28 combines with J gene TRBJ2-5; D is unclear. Germline V gives CDR1 MDHEN, CDR2 SYDVKM. V dropped 8 bases and J dropped 5 bases, with 12 bases sitting between them. The CDR3 totals 12 residues. Written as DNA, the CDR3 is TGTGCCAGCTACGGATTATCGGAGACCCAGTACTTC. As protein: CASYGLSETQYF.

V and J are TRBV10-3 and TRBJ1-1; no clear D gene. The germline gives CDR1 ENHRY, CDR2 SYGVKD. The CDR3 totals 13 residues. Trimming cost V 3 bases and J 3 bases, with 8 bases left between them. In DNA, the CDR3 is TGTGCCATCAGTGAAGTTGGGGACACTGAAGCTTTCTTT. Translating gives CAISEVGDTEAFF.

The chain combines TRBV19 with TRBJ1-4; D not certain. Germline CDR1 and CDR2: LNHDA and SQIVND (reference sequence). With 9 bases removed from V and 9 bases from J, the gap between germline ends came to 11 bases. This CDR3 comprises 11 residues. The CDR3: CARPPLQKLFF. The CDR3 region has the DNA TGTGCCAGGCCCCCCTTACAAAAACTGTTTTTT.

Note on this clone: This sample includes further DNA sequences coding for the same CDR3. V is TRBV5-1 and J is TRBJ2-5; TRBD1 or TRBD2 may be the D gene (5 bases each). The length of the CDR3 is 14 residues. Deletions cut 0 bases from V and 4 bases from J, with 10 bases between. Germline CDR1 SGHRS, CDR2 YFSETQ. CDR3 sequence reads: CASSLERGRETQYF. In DNA, the CDR3 is TGCGCCAGCAGCTTGGAAAGGGGACGAGAGACCCAGTACTTC.

This chain links TRBV5-4 with TRBJ1-6, with 7 bases identical to TRBD1. With 0 bases clipped from V and 0 bases from J, the junction kept 3 bases outside the gene matches. The germline V gene encodes CDR1 SGHNT and CDR2 YYREEE (reference sequence). The CDR3 loop spans 17 amino acids. Written as DNA, the CDR3 is TGTGCCAGCAGCTTGGAGGGACAGAGCTCCTATAATTCACCCCTCCACTTT. This gives the protein CASSLEGQSSYNSPLHF.

The chain joins TRBV30 to TRBJ2-2; D unresolved. The germline gives CDR1 GTSNPN, CDR2 SVGIG (reference sequence). This CDR3 has 12 amino acids. V was clipped by 4 bases and J by 6 bases, with 9 bases between them. The CDR3 reads CAWTPVAGELFF. The CDR3 DNA sequence: TGTGCCTGGACACCTGTGGCCGGGGAGCTGTTTTTT.

This clone has only a few counts. This CDR3 is CASSLLQGGGNTEAFF. The CDR3 DNA sequence: TGTGCCAGCAGCCTCCTACAGGGAGGAGGGAACACTGAAGCTTTCTTT. This sequence joins TRBV4-2 and TRBJ1-1; TRBD1 might be the D (6 bases). There are 16 residues in the CDR3. Trimming removed 4 bases from V and 1 base from J, with 16 bases in between. Germline V gene lookup returns CDR1 LGHNA and CDR2 YNFKEQ.

The rearrangement links TRBV7-6 to TRBJ2-7; TRBD2 agrees at 10 bases. The CDR3 sequence is 16 residues long. V shed 5 bases, J shed 9 bases, and the junction held 16 bases outside the gene matches. Germline CDR1 SGHVS, CDR2 FNYEAQ. The chain's CDR3 is CASSPSQPLAGEVQYF. The DNA of the CDR3 is TGTGCCAGCAGCCCATCGCAGCCGCTAGCGGGAGAAGTGCAGTACTTC.

CDR3 sequence reads: CASSPLPGQGFAEAFF. DNA for the CDR3: TGTGCCAGCTCACCACTCCCGGGACAGGGTTTCGCTGAAGCTTTCTTT. The chain uses TRBV18 and TRBJ1-1; TRBD1 matches at 9 bases. CDR1 KGHSH and CDR2 LQKENI come from the germline V gene. The trim removed 1 base at V and 6 bases at J, leaving 9 bases unmatched. The CDR3 covers 16 residues.

The chain employs TRBV25-1 and TRBJ2-1, with TRBD2 identical over 9 bases. Trimming removed 3 bases from V and 6 bases from J; junction bases left unmatched: 15. CDR3 size: 18 residues. Germline V CDR1 and CDR2: MGHDK, SYGVNS. CDR3: CASSDPLGSGSSSNEQFF. The CDR3 nucleotides read TGTGCCAGCAGTGACCCCCTCGGTAGCGGGAGCTCTTCCAATGAGCAGTTCTTC.

The chain recombines TRBV5-1 with TRBJ2-7; no reliable D call. In germline, CDR1 is SGHRS, CDR2 YFSETQ. This CDR3 spans 15 amino acids. Between the trimmed V and J ends, which lost 1 base and 7 bases, there was a span of 18 bases. CDR3 DNA sequence: TGCGCCAGCAGCTTGTGGGCGGCTACCCCGGGTGAGCAGTACTTC. Its translation is CASSLWAATPGEQYF.

The CDR3 here is CASSVGRGTSGGAYNEQFF. As DNA, the CDR3 is TGTGCCAGCAGCGTCGGCAGGGGGACTAGCGGGGGCGCCTACAATGAGCAGTTCTTC. The chain carries TRBV7-9 and TRBJ2-1; TRBD2 aligns across 14 bases. The CDR3 covers 19 residues. V lost 5 bases, J lost 2 bases, and 11 bases stayed unmatched. The germline V gene has CDR1 SEHNR and CDR2 FQNEAQ (reference sequence).

V and J are TRBV25-1 and TRBJ1-3, with D unclear. CDR3 length: 15 residues. Germline assignment: CDR1 MGHDK and CDR2 SYGVNS. Trimming took off 4 bases at V and 0 bases at J, with 10 bases between the two ends. The CDR3 nucleotides read TGTGCCAGCAGTGCGACCGATAGCTCTGGAAACACCATATATTTT. This codes for CASSATDSSGNTIYF.

This clone was recorded only once. The chain uses TRBV28 and TRBJ2-1; 10 bases match TRBD2. The ends lost 5 bases at V and 4 bases at J; junction bases unmatched: 5. The CDR3 runs 15 residues. In germline, CDR1 is MDHEN, CDR2 SYDVKM. The CDR3 nucleotides read TGTGCCAGCAGTGAGCTTAGCGGGAGGTACAATGAGCAGTTCTTC. Translated, it gives CASSELSGRYNEQFF.

This clone appeared a single time. The chain couples TRBV13 to TRBJ2-7; unclear D gene. CDR3 length equals 13 residues. The ends were cut back, 5 bases at V and 3 bases at J, with 11 bases in the middle. Germline-derived CDR1 and CDR2 are PRHDT and FYEKMQ (reference sequence). The CDR3 loop reads CASSPRVGYEQYF. DNA of the CDR3: TGTGCCAGCAGCCCCCGTGTCGGCTACGAGCAGTACTTC.

This clone was seen a single time. This chain joins TRBV6-6 and TRBJ1-2; the D is unclear. Germline CDR1 MNHNY, CDR2 SVGAGI (reference sequence). The V end was cut by 7 bases, the J end by 3 bases, with 15 bases between. The CDR3 extends over 14 amino acids. The CDR3 spells CASTRAPGHYGYTF. CDR3 nucleotide sequence: TGTGCCAGCACTAGGGCCCCTGGGCACTATGGCTACACCTTC.

The rearrangement uses TRBV7-2 and TRBJ2-2; 8 nucleotides line up with TRBD2. The germline V gene encodes CDR1 SGHTA and CDR2 FQGNSA. The CDR3 has 16 amino acids. The J segment lost 3 bases and the V segment lost 6 bases, leaving 9 bases of the junction unmatched. DNA of the CDR3: TGTGCCAGCAGATTCCGGGAGGGTTACGACACCGGGGAGCTGTTTTTT. Encoded protein: CASRFREGYDTGELFF.

This clone was detected a few times. The chain carries TRBV28 and TRBJ1-1; D is unresolved. Trimming shortened V by 4 bases and J by 10 bases, and 13 bases separated the two germline ends. Germline CDR1 is MDHEN and CDR2 is SYDVKM. The CDR3 length is 12 residues. The CDR3 protein is CASSSYTPLAFF. CDR3 in DNA: TGTGCCAGCAGTTCCTATACCCCCTTAGCTTTCTTT.

This clone was seen only a few times. The V and J genes are TRBV11-1 and TRBJ1-2; D remains unclear. CDR1 and CDR2 from the germline V gene are SGHAT and FQDESV (reference sequence). Trimming took off 1 base at V and 7 bases at J, with 13 bases between the two ends. The CDR3 is made up of 14 amino acids. As DNA, the CDR3 is TGTGCCAGCAGCTTAGGGGTTAACAGAGGTGGCTACACCTTC. Its translation is CASSLGVNRGGYTF. The variable domain in full, with the rest retrieved from reference TRBV11-1 and TRBJ1-2, is EAEVAQSPRYKITEKSQAVAFWCDPISGHATLYWYRQILGQGPELLVQFQDESVVDDSQLPKDRFSAERLKGVDSTLKIQPAELGDSAMYLCASSLGVNRGGYTFGSGTRLTVV.

This clone appeared once. V and J are TRBV6-1 and TRBJ2-7, with 7 positions matching TRBD2. The CDR3 extends over 16 amino acids. V was pared by 2 bases and J by 0 bases, with 7 bases of the junction left unmatched. Germline-derived CDR1 and CDR2 are MNHNS and SASEGT. Written as DNA, the CDR3 is TGTGCCAGCAGTGAAAGGTTGGGGGGGGGCTCCTACGAGCAGTACTTC. Translating gives CASSERLGGGSYEQYF.

This clone was detected only once. The chain combines TRBV10-3 with TRBJ2-1, with 13 bases that match TRBD2. J lost 8 bases, V lost 2 bases, and 9 bases had no gene match. This CDR3 comprises 17 residues. Germline lookup yields CDR1 ENHRY and CDR2 SYGVKD. Here the CDR3 reads CAISELTSGRASYEQFF. DNA for the CDR3: TGTGCCATCAGTGAGCTCACTAGCGGGAGGGCCAGTTATGAGCAGTTCTTC.

Comment on this clone: The sample carries other DNA sequences with the same CDR3. The chain is built from TRBV28 and TRBJ2-7; possible D gene TRBD2, 5 bases. V dropped 2 bases and J dropped 2 bases, with 10 bases sitting between them. CDR3 length: 14 amino acids. Germline V gene data show CDR1 as MDHEN and CDR2 as SYDVKM. The CDR3 spells CASSLVAGAYEQYF. The DNA for the CDR3 is TGTGCCAGCAGTTTAGTTGCCGGGGCCTACGAGCAGTACTTC.

The CDR3 reads CATLDRVGNTIYF. CDR3 bases: TGTGCCACCCTGGACAGGGTAGGGAACACCATATATTTT. The gene calls are TRBV25-1 and TRBJ1-3; 8 nucleotides line up with TRBD1. The germline CDR1 and CDR2 sequences are MGHDK and SYGVNS. V was pared by 10 bases and J by 7 bases, with 9 bases of the junction left unmatched. The CDR3 spans 13 residues.

The J gene is TRBJ1-2, the V gene TRBV7-9; perhaps TRBD1 as D (5 bases). The germline V and J ends were trimmed by 3 bases and 4 bases, with 12 bases remaining between them. Germline CDR1 and CDR2: SEHNR and FQNEAQ (reference sequence). CDR3 length: 14 amino acids. This chain's CDR3 is CASSFGGFSYGYTF. The CDR3 DNA reads TGTGCCAGCAGCTTTGGGGGGTTTTCCTATGGCTACACCTTC. Drawing the rest from reference TRBV7-9 and TRBJ1-2, the complete variable domain is DTGVSQNPRHKITKRGQNVTFRCDPISEHNRLYWYRQTLGQGPEFLTYFQNEAQLEKSRLLSDRFSAERPKGSFSTLEIQRTEQGDSAMYLCASSFGGFSYGYTFGSGTRLTVV.

The genes are TRBV19 and TRBJ2-3; D not resolved. Germline assignment: CDR1 LNHDA and CDR2 SQIVND (reference sequence). V lost 11 bases to trimming and J lost 10 bases, with 16 bases between them. The CDR3 extends over 11 amino acids. This CDR3 reads CAAKLGAAQYF. DNA for the CDR3: TGTGCCGCCAAACTCGGAGCTGCGCAGTATTTT.